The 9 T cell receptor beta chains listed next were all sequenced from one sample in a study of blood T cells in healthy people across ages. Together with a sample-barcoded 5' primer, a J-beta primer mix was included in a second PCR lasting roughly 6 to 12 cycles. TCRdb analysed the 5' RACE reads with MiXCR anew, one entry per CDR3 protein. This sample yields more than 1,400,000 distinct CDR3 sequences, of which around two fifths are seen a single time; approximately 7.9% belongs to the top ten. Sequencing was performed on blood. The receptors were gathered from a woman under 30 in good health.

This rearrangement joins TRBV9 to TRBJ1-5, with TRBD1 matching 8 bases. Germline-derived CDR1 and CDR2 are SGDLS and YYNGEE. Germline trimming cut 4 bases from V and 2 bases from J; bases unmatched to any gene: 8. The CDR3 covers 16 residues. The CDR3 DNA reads TGTGCCAGCAGCCCGGGGACAGGCGTGGGCAATCAGCCCCAGCATTTT. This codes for CASSPGTGVGNQPQHF.

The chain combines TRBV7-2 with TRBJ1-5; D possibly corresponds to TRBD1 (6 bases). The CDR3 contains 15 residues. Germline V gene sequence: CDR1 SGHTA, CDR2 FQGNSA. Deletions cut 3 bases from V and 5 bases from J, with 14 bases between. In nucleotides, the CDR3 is TGTGCCAGCAGCTTGCTAGGGTCAGGGGATCAGCCCCAGCATTTT. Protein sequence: CASSLLGSGDQPQHF.

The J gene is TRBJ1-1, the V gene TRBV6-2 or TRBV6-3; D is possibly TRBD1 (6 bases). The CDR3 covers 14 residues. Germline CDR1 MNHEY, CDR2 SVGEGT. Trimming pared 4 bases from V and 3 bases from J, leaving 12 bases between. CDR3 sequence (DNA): TGTGCCAGCAGTTGGGGGGCCCCTCACACTGAAGCTTTCTTT. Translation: CASSWGAPHTEAFF.

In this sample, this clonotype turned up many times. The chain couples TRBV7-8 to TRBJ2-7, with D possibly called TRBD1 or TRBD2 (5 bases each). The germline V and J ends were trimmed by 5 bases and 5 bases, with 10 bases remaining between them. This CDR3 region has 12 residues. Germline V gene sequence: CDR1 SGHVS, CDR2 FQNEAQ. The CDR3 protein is CASSRLGDEQYF. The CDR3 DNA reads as TGTGCCAGCAGCCGCTTGGGGGACGAGCAGTACTTC.

In DNA, the CDR3 is TGTGCCATCAGTGGGGTAGCGGAGGACGGCACAGATACGCAGTATTTT. It encodes CAISGVAEDGTDTQYF. The chain carries TRBV10-3 and TRBJ2-3; tentatively, D is TRBD2 (6 bases). Trimming shortened V by 4 bases and J by 1 base, and 15 bases separated the two germline ends. This CDR3 spans 16 amino acids. In germline, CDR1 is ENHRY, CDR2 SYGVKD.

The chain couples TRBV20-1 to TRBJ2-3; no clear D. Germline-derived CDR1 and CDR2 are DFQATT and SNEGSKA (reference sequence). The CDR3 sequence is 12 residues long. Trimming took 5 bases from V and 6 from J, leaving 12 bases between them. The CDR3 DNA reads TGCAGTGCTCTACGGGTAGGGGATACGCAGTATTTT. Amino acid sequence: CSALRVGDTQYF.

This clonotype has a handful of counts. As DNA, the CDR3 is TGTGCCAGCAGCCCGAGGGCAGGGGTGGGCTACACCTTC. The encoded protein is CASSPRAGVGYTF. J is TRBJ1-2 and V is TRBV9; tentative D call: TRBD1 (6 bases). CDR1 and CDR2 from the germline V gene are SGDLS and YYNGEE. Between the trimmed V and J ends, which lost 4 bases and 8 bases, there was a span of 15 bases. The CDR3 consists of 13 residues.

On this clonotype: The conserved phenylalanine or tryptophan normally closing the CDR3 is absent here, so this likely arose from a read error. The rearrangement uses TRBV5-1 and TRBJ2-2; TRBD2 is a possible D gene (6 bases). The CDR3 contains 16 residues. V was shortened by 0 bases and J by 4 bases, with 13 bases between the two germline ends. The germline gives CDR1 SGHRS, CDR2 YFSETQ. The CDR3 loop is CASSLVPSDRTGELFS. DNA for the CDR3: TGCGCCAGCAGCTTGGTTCCTAGCGACCGCACCGGGGAGCTGTTTTCT.

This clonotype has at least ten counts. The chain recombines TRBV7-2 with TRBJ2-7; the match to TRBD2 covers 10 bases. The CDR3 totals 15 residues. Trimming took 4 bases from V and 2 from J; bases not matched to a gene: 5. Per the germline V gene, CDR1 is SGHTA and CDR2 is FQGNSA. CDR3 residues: CASSSIAGGTYEQYF. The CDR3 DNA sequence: TGTGCCAGCAGCTCAATAGCGGGAGGAACCTACGAGCAGTACTTC.